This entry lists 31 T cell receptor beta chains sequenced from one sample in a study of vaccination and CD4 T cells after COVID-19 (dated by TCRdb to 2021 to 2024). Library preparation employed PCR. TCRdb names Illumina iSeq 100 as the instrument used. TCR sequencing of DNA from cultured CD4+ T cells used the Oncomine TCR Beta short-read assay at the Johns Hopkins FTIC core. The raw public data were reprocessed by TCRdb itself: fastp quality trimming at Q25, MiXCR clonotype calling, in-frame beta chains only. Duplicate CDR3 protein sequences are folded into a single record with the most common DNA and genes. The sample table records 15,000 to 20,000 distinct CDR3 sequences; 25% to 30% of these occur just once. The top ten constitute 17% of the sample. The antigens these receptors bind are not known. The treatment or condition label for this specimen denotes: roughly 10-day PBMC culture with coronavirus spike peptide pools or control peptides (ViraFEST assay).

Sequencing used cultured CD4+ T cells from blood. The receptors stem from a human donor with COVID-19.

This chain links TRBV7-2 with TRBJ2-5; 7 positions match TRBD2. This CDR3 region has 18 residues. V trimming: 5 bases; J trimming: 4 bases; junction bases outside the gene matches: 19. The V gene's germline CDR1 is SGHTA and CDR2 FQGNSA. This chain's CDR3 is CASSDLGRGKMGAETQYF. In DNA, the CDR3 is TGTGCCAGCAGCGACCTGGGGCGGGGGAAGATGGGCGCAGAGACCCAGTACTTC.

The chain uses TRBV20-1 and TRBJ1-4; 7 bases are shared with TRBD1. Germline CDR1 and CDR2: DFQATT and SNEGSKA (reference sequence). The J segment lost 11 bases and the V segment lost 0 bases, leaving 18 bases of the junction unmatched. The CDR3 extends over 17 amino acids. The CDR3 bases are TGCAGTGCTAGAGATCGGGACAGATCTACCGGAAGAGGGAAACTGTTTTTT. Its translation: CSARDRDRSTGRGKLFF.

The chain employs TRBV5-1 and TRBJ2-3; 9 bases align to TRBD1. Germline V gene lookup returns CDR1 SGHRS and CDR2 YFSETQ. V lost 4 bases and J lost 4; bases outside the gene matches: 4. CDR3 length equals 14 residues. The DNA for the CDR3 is TGCGCCAGCAGCAACAGGGGGCGATCAGATACGCAGTATTTT. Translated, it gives CASSNRGRSDTQYF.

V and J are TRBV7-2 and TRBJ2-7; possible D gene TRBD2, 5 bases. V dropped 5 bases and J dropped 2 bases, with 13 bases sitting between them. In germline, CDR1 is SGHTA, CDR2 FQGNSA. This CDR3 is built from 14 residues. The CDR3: CASSPRGPTYEQYF. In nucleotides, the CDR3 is TGTGCCAGCAGCCCACGCGGGCCCACCTACGAGCAGTACTTC.

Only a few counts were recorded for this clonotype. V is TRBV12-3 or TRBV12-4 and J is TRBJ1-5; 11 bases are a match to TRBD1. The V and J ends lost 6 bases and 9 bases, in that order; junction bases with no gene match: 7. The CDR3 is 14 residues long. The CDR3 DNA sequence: TGTGCCAGCAGCCTTGGGACAGGGGGACTGCCCCAGCATTTT. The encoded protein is CASSLGTGGLPQHF.

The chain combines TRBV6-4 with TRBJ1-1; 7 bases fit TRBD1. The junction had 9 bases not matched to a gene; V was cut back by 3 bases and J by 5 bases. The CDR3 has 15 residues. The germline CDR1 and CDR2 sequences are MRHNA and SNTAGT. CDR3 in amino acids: CASSERWQGGTEAFF. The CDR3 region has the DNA TGTGCCAGCAGTGAAAGGTGGCAGGGGGGGACTGAAGCTTTCTTT.

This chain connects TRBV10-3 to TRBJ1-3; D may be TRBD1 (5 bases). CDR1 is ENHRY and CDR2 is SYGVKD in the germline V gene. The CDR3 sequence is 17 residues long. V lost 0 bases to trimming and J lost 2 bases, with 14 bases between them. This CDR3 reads CAISESRTSPAGNTIYF. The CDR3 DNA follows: TGTGCCATCAGTGAGTCGAGGACATCTCCGGCTGGAAACACCATATATTTT.

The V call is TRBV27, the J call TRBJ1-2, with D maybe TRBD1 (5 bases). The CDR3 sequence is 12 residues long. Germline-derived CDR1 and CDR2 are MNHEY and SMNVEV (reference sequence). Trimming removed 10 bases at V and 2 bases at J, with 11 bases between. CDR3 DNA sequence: TGTGCCACCCATGGGGCCAACTATGGCTACACCTTC. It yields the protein CATHGANYGYTF.

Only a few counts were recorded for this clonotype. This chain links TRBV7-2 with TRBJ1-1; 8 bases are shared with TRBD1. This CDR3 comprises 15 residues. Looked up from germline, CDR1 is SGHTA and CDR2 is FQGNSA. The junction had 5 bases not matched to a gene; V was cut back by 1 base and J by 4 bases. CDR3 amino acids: CASSLGDRGATEAFF. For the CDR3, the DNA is TGTGCCAGCAGCTTAGGAGACAGGGGTGCCACTGAAGCTTTCTTT.

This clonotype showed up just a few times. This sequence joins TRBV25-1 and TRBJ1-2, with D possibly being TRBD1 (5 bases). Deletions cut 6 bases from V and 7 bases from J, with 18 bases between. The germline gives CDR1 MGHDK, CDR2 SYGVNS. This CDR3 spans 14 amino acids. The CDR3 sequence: CASSQGGVKGGYTF. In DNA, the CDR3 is TGTGCCAGCAGCCAGGGAGGGGTAAAGGGTGGCTACACCTTC.

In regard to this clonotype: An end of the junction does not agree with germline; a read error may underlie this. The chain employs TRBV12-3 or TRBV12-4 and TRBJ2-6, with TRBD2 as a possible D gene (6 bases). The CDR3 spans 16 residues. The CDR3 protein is CASSIATGAGANVLTF. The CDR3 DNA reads TGTGCCAGCAGTATAGCTACGGGGGCTGGGGCCAACGTCCTGACTTTC.

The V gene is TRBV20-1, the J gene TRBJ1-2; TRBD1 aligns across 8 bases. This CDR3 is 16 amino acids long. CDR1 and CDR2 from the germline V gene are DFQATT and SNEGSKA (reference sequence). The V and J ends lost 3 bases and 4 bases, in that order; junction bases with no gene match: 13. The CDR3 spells CSARRTGPHLGYGYTF. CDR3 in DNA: TGCAGTGCTAGGCGGACAGGGCCCCACCTAGGCTATGGCTACACCTTC.

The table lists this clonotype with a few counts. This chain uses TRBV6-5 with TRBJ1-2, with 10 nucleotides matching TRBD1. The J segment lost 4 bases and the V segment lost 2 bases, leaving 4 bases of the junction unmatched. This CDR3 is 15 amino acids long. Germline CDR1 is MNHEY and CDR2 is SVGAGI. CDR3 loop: CASSYRQGASYGYTF. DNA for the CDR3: TGTGCCAGCAGTTACCGACAGGGGGCCTCCTATGGCTACACCTTC.

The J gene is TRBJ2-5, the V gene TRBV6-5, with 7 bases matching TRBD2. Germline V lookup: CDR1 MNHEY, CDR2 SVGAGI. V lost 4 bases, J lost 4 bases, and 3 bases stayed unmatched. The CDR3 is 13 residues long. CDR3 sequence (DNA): TGTGCCAGCAGTTGGGAGGGGCTAGAGACCCAGTACTTC. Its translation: CASSWEGLETQYF.

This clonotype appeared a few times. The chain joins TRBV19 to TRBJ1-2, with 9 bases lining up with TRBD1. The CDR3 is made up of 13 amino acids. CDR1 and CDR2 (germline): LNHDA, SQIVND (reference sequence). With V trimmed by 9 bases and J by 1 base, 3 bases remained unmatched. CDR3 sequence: CASWDRVNYGYTF. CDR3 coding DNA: TGTGCCAGCTGGGACAGGGTTAACTATGGCTACACCTTC. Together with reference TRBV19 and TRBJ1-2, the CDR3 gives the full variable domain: DGGITQSPKYLFRKEGQNVTLSCEQNLNHDAMYWYRQDPGQGLRLIYYSQIVNDFQKGDIAEGYSVSREKKESFPLTVTSAQKNPTAFYLCASWDRVNYGYTFGSGTRLTVV.

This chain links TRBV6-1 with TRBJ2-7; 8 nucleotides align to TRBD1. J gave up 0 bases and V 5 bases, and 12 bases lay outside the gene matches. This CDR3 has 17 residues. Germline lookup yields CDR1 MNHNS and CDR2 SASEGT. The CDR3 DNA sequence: TGTGCCAGCAGTCTAACGATCCAGGGGGCCGACTCCTACGAGCAGTACTTC. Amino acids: CASSLTIQGADSYEQYF.

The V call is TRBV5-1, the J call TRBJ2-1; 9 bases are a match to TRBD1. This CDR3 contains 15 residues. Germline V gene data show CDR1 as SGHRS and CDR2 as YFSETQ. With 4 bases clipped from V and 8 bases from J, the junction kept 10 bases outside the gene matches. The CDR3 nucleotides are TGCGCCAGCAGCGCCCCCGGGACAGGGAACGATGAGCAGTTCTTC. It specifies CASSAPGTGNDEQFF. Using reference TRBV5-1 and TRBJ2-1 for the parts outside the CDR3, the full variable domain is KAGVTQTPRYLIKTRGQQVTLSCSPISGHRSVSWYQQTPGQGLQFLFEYFSETQRNKGNFPGRFSGRQFSNSRSEMNVSTLELGDSALYLCASSAPGTGNDEQFFGPGTRLTVL.

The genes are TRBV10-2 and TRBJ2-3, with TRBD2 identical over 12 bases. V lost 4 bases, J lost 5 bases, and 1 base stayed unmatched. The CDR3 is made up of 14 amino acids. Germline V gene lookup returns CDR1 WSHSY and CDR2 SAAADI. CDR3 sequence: CASSGLAGVDTQYF. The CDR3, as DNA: TGCGCCAGCAGTGGACTAGCGGGGGTAGATACGCAGTATTTT.

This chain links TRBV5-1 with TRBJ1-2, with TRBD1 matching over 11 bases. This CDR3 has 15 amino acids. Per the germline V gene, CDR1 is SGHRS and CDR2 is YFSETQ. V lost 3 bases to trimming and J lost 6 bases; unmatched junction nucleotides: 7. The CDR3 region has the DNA TGCGCCAGCAGCTCCCCAGGACAGGGGGCGCATGGCTACACCTTC. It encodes CASSSPGQGAHGYTF.

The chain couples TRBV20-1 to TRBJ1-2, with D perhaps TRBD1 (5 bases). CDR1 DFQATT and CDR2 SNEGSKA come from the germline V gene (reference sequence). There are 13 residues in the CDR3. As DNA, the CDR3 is TGCAGCGCCCAGCCCGGGGACAACTATGGCTACACCTTC. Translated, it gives CSAQPGDNYGYTF.

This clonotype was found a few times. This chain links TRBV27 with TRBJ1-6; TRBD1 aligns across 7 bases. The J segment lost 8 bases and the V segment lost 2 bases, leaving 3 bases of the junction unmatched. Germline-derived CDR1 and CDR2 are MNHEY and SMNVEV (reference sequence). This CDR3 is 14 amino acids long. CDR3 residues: CASSLNRGDSPLHF. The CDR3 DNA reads TGTGCCAGCAGTTTAAACAGGGGCGATTCACCCCTCCACTTT.

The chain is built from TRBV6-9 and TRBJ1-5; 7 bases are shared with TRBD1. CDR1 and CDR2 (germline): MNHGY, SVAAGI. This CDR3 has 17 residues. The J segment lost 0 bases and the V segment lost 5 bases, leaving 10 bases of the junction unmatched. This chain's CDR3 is CASSPARGTHSNQPQHF. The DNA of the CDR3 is TGTGCCAGCAGTCCGGCCAGGGGGACTCATAGCAATCAGCCCCAGCATTTT.

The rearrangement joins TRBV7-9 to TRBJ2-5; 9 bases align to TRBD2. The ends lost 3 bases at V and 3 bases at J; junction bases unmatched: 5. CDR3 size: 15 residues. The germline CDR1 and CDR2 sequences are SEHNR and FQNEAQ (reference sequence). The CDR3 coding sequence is TGTGCCAGCAGCTTGGGCGGGGGGGGAAAAGAGACCCAGTACTTC. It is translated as CASSLGGGGKETQYF.

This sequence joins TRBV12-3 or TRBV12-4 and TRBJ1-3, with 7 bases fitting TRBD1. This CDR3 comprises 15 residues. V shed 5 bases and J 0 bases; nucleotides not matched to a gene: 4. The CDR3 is CASSVQGTSGNTIYF. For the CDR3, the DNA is TGTGCCAGCAGTGTACAGGGGACCTCTGGAAACACCATATATTTT.

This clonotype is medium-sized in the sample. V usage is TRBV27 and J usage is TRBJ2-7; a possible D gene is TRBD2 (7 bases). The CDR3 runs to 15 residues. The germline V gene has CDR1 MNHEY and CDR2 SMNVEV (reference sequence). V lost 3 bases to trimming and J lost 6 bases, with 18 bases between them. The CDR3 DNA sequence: TGTGCCAGCAGTTTTTTCGGGGCAGGGGAGGGCGAGCAGTACTTC. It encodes CASSFFGAGEGEQYF.

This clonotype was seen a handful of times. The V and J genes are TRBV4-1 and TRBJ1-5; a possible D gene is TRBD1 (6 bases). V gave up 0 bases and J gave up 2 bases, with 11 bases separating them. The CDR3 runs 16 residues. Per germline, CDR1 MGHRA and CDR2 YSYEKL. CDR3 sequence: CASSQEGGGGNQPQHF. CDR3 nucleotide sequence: TGCGCCAGCAGCCAAGAAGGGGGGGGAGGCAATCAGCCCCAGCATTTT.

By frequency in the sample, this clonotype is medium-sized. CDR3 sequence: CASRRHSNQPQHF. The CDR3 region has the DNA TGTGCCAGCAGGAGACATAGCAATCAGCCCCAGCATTTT. This sequence joins TRBV27 and TRBJ1-5; no reliable D call. Germline assignment: CDR1 MNHEY and CDR2 SMNVEV (reference sequence). The CDR3 spans 13 residues. The V end lost 6 bases, the J end lost 0 bases, and 6 bases lay between the germline ends.

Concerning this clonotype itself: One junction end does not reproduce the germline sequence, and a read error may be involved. Here the CDR3 reads CASSSRGRSANEQYF. The CDR3, as DNA: TGTGCCAGCAGCTCCCGGGGTCGCTCCGCCAACGAGCAATACTTC. The chain carries TRBV11-2 and TRBJ2-7, with a possible D match to TRBD2 (5 bases). Germline values: CDR1 SGHAT, CDR2 FQNNGV. This CDR3 spans 15 amino acids. Together with reference TRBV11-2 and TRBJ2-7, the CDR3 gives the full variable domain: EAGVAQSPRYKIIEKRQSVAFWCNPISGHATLYWYQQILGQGPKLLIQFQNNGVVDDSQLPKDRFSAERLKGVDSTLKIQPAKLEDSAVYLCASSSRGRSANEQYFGPGTRLTVT.

The CDR3 protein is CASRGRQSEAFF. Here the CDR3 DNA reads TGTGCCAGCAGGGGTCGACAGTCTGAAGCTTTCTTT. The chain combines TRBV12-3 or TRBV12-4 with TRBJ1-1; tentatively, D is TRBD1 (5 bases). The CDR3 contains 12 residues. The V end lost 6 bases, the J end lost 6 bases, and 11 bases lay between the germline ends.

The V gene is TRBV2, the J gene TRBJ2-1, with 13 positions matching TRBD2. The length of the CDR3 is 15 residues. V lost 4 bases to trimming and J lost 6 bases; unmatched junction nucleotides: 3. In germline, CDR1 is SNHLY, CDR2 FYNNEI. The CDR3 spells CASSGTSGGSNEQFF. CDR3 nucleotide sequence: TGTGCCAGCAGTGGGACTAGCGGGGGTTCCAATGAGCAGTTCTTC.

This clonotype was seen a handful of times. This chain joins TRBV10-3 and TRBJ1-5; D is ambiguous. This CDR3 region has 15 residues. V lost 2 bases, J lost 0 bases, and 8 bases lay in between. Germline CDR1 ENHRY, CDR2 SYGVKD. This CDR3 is CAISETWDSNQPQHF. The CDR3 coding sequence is TGTGCCATCAGTGAGACGTGGGATAGCAATCAGCCCCAGCATTTT.